The 28 T cell receptor beta chains presented below share a single source sample, sequenced in a study of tumor and adjacent non-tumor tissue in lung cancer. The library came from three nested PCR rounds adapted from ARM-PCR protocols. TCRdb recomputed calls from the multiplex PCR reads with MiXCR, one row per CDR3 protein. The table includes about 110,000 distinct CDR3 sequences, roughly two thirds detected once. RNA was extracted from bulk tissue without any cell sorting. Distant lung tissue was collected more than 3 cm away from the tumor edge. The specimen was distant non-tumor lung tissue. Receptors originate from a man aged 60 to 69 with non-small cell lung cancer.

This clonotype was detected ten times or more. This chain links TRBV7-9 with TRBJ2-3, with no clear D. V lost 6 bases and J lost 7, with 8 bases in between. CDR3 length: 11 amino acids. Germline V gene data show CDR1 as SEHNR and CDR2 as FQNEAQ (reference sequence). CDR3 residues: CASSPGNTQYF. CDR3 bases: TGTGCCAGCAGTCCGGGTAATACGCAGTATTTT.

On this clonotype itself: A much bigger clone sits one base away, suggesting this may be a read error. This rearrangement joins TRBV20-1 to TRBJ2-5; TRBD2 agrees at 7 bases. The CDR3 has 15 amino acids. V shed 5 bases, J shed 3 bases, and the junction held 12 bases outside the gene matches. CDR1 DFQATT and CDR2 SNEGSKA come from the germline V gene (reference sequence). The chain's CDR3 is CSAVPRGGGKETQYF. CDR3 DNA sequence: TGCAGTGCTGTCCCCCGTGGCGGGGGTAAAGAGACCCAGTACTTC.

This clonotype was detected once. The junction does not match germline at one end; this may be a read error. The V call is TRBV12-3 or TRBV12-4, the J call TRBJ2-1; maybe TRBD2 (7 bases). CDR3 length equals 16 residues. The CDR3 loop is CASSLLRSGRDNEQFF. The CDR3, as DNA: TGTGCCAGCAGTTTACTGAGGTCGGGGAGGGACAATGAACAGTTCTTC.

As to this clonotype: One base away lies a much larger clone, so this may be a sequencing read error. This chain connects TRBV7-9 to TRBJ2-3; D is unresolved. Looked up from germline, CDR1 is SEHNR and CDR2 is FQNEAQ (reference sequence). CDR3 length: 11 amino acids. The CDR3 nucleotides are TGTGCCAGCAGCTGGCAATATACGCAGTGTTTT. This codes for CASSWQYTQCF.

This clonotype has a single count. The rearrangement uses TRBV6-1 and TRBJ1-6; TRBD1 might be the D (6 bases). Germline loops: CDR1 MNHNS, CDR2 SASEGT. V lost 10 bases, J lost 7 bases, and 23 bases lay in between. The CDR3 has 16 residues. The CDR3 DNA is TGTGCCATCACAAACGGAGTACAGGGTCTGAATTCACCCCTCCACTTT. Translating gives CAITNGVQGLNSPLHF.

This rearrangement joins TRBV20-1 to TRBJ2-1, with D possibly TRBD2 on 6 matching bases. The CDR3 consists of 16 residues. Germline-derived CDR1 and CDR2 are DFQATT and SNEGSKA (reference sequence). The V and J ends lost 1 base and 2 bases respectively, with 15 bases between them. The CDR3 here is CSARAHSGVAYNEQFF. CDR3 bases: TGCAGTGCTAGAGCCCATAGCGGCGTTGCCTACAATGAGCAGTTCTTC.

To note about this clonotype: One end of the junction varies from germline; a read error may be responsible. The chain combines TRBV20-1 with TRBJ2-5; either TRBD1 or TRBD2 may supply D (5 bases each). The CDR3 extends over 12 amino acids. CDR1 is DFQATT, CDR2 SNEGSKA, per germline (reference sequence). The CDR3 nucleotides read TGCAGTGCTAGACGGCAGGGAGAGACCCAGTATTTC. Its protein product is CSARRQGETQYF.

Only one count was recorded for this clonotype. At one end the junction does not follow the germline gene, possibly because of a read error. The chain is built from TRBV4-2 and TRBJ1-5; TRBD1 agrees at 9 bases. CDR1 is LGHNA, CDR2 YNFKEQ, per germline. The CDR3 spans 15 residues. CDR3 bases: TGTGCCAGCAGCGAGGGACAGGGATGCAATCAGCCTCAGCATTTT. This codes for CASSEGQGCNQPQHF.

The J gene is TRBJ1-1, the V gene TRBV12-3 or TRBV12-4; D not certain. V was clipped by 8 bases and J by 13 bases, with 17 bases between them. CDR3 length: 11 residues. The CDR3 nucleotides read TGTGCCAGCGGAGTGGGAGGGCCAGTTTTCTTT. Translation: CASGVGGPVFF.

In regard to this clonotype: Compared with germline, one end of the junction differs, possibly owing to a read error. V usage is TRBV5-5 and J usage is TRBJ2-7; 14 nucleotides align to TRBD2. This CDR3 has 15 residues. Germline lookup yields CDR1 SGHKS and CDR2 YYEKEE (reference sequence). CDR3 coding DNA: TGTGCCAACAGCGAGGGACTAGCGGGAGACTACGGGCAGTACTTC. The encoded protein is CANSEGLAGDYGQYF.

Turning to this clonotype: A read error may account for a junction end that differs from germline. This chain connects TRBV7-3 to TRBJ2-2; D is tentatively TRBD1 or TRBD2 (6 bases each). The germline V gene has CDR1 SGHTA and CDR2 FQGTGA. This CDR3 spans 14 amino acids. For the CDR3, the DNA is TGTTCCAGCAGCTTAGGGGGGCACGGCGGGGAGCTGTTTTTT. Protein: CSSSLGGHGGELFF.

Notes on this clonotype: A read error is likely, as this CDR3 ends without the conserved phenylalanine or tryptophan. It is unclear where the CDR3 begins or ends on the DNA, so no DNA is shown, and the CDR3 is as TCRdb lists it. This sequence joins TRBV4-1 and TRBJ2-7; the D call of TRBD2 is as the table states it, not checked on the DNA. Germline-derived CDR1 and CDR2 are MGHRA and YSYEKL. The CDR3 adds up to 21 amino acids, both ends counted. The CDR3 protein is CASSRDRRGTPGLAEIYERYL.

Comment on this clonotype: Here the CDR3 omits its conserved ending phenylalanine or tryptophan, so a read error is the likely source. The chain links TRBV6-6 to TRBJ2-3, with D perhaps TRBD1 (5 bases). The CDR3 is 17 amino acids. Germline lookup yields CDR1 MNHNY and CDR2 SVGAGI (reference sequence). The V end lost 6 bases, the J end lost 0 bases, and 19 bases lay between the germline ends. The CDR3 DNA is TGTGCCAGCAGGCCATACATGGACACGGTGAGCACAGATACGCAGTATCTT. This codes for CASRPYMDTVSTDTQYL.

This clonotype was counted ten times or more. V is TRBV2 and J is TRBJ2-7; D unclear. Trimming stripped 5 bases from V and 0 bases from J, with 14 bases between. Germline CDR1 SNHLY, CDR2 FYNNEI. CDR3 length: 15 amino acids. CDR3 bases: TGTGCCAGCAGTTATGGGGAAATAAGCTCCTACGAGCAGTACTTC. It codes for CASSYGEISSYEQYF.

Remarks on this clonotype: This sequence may be a read error, since a much larger clone differs from it by one base. The chain recombines TRBV13 with TRBJ2-5; TRBD2 is a possible D gene (6 bases). Germline loops: CDR1 PRHDT, CDR2 FYEKMQ (reference sequence). The CDR3 totals 14 residues. Trimming cost V 5 bases and J 5 bases, with 15 bases left between them. The CDR3 DNA sequence: TGTGCCAGCAGCCCGGAGGGTACGGTGGAGACCCAGTACTTC. It encodes CASSPEGTVETQYF.

On this clonotype itself: This sequence may be a read error, since a much larger clone differs from it by one base. The chain couples TRBV6-6 to TRBJ2-7; TRBD2 might be the D (5 bases). CDR3 length: 14 amino acids. Germline assignment: CDR1 MNHNY and CDR2 SVGAGI (reference sequence). The V end was cut by 2 bases, the J end by 0 bases, with 8 bases between. CDR3 coding DNA: TGTGCCAGCAGTTACCGAGCGGACTCCTACGAGCAGTACTTC. Protein product: CASSYRADSYEQYF.

A note on this clonotype: This could be a read error, since a much larger clone is one nucleotide away. The chain employs TRBV20-1 and TRBJ1-1; D might be TRBD1 (5 bases). The CDR3 loop spans 14 amino acids. Germline V lookup: CDR1 DFQATT, CDR2 SNEGSKA (reference sequence). V was shortened by 5 bases and J by 10 bases, with 23 bases between the two germline ends. The CDR3 reads CSAGGIIGEFVAFF. The CDR3 region has the DNA TGCAGTGCTGGGGGGATAATAGGGGAATTCGTAGCTTTCTTT.

Note on this clonotype: A single base separates this from a much larger clone, so it may be a read error. The V and J genes are TRBV5-6 and TRBJ1-5; D ambiguous. Germline V gene data show CDR1 as SGHDT and CDR2 as YYEEEE. The CDR3 runs 15 residues. The V end lost 4 bases, the J end lost 2 bases, and 13 bases lay between the germline ends. This CDR3 reads CASSRAALGNQPQHF. CDR3 nucleotides: TGTGCCAGCAGCCGAGCGGCGTTGGGCAATCAGCCCCAGCATTTT.

Turning to this clonotype: This likely comes from a read error, as the CDR3 has no conserved phenylalanine or tryptophan at its end. V gene TRBV5-4 combines with J gene TRBJ2-7; the match to TRBD1 covers 7 bases. The CDR3 runs to 14 residues. Germline lookup yields CDR1 SGHNT and CDR2 YYREEE (reference sequence). V was clipped by 4 bases and J by 3 bases; unmatched bases: 7. CDR3 protein: CASSRDRDSYEQYL. CDR3 DNA sequence: TGTGCCAGCAGCCGCGATAGGGACAGCTACGAGCAGTACCTC.

To note about this clonotype: A single base separates this from a much larger clone, so it may be a read error. The CDR3 loop reads CASSPTSSQGRTDMQYF. The CDR3 DNA reads TGTGCCAGCAGCCCGACATCCTCCCAGGGTCGCACAGATATGCAGTATTTT. The gene calls are TRBV5-6 and TRBJ2-3; possibly TRBD1 for D (5 bases). The length of the CDR3 is 17 residues. Germline V gene data show CDR1 as SGHDT and CDR2 as YYEEEE.

This clonotype has only a few counts. The chain carries TRBV28 and TRBJ2-2; 8 positions match TRBD1. Losses at the gene ends were 3 bases for V and 1 base for J; bases not matched to a gene: 7. CDR3 length equals 17 residues. Germline CDR1 and CDR2: MDHEN and SYDVKM. CDR3 sequence (DNA): TGTGCCAGCAGTTTGTACTCCGGGACAGGGAACACCGGGGAGCTGTTTTTT. Protein: CASSLYSGTGNTGELFF.

This clonotype was observed many times. The gene calls are TRBV5-1 and TRBJ1-1; D is uncertain. The germline V gene has CDR1 SGHRS and CDR2 YFSETQ. This CDR3 is built from 14 residues. Trimming stripped 5 bases from V and 2 bases from J, with 13 bases between. The CDR3 region is CASSSIQPNTEAFF. CDR3 coding DNA: TGCGCCAGCAGTTCGATTCAGCCAAACACTGAAGCTTTCTTT.

Comments on this clonotype: Being one base from a much bigger clone, this may be a read error. The rearrangement uses TRBV7-9 and TRBJ2-1; no definite D call. The J call may be in error: the DNA end matches TRBJ2-7 better. Germline V gene sequence: CDR1 SEHNR, CDR2 FQNEAQ (reference sequence). The CDR3 totals 12 residues. The CDR3 reads CASSLEGNEQYF. Here the CDR3 DNA reads TGTGCCAGCAGCTTAGAAGGGAATGAGCAGTACTTC.

In its sample, this clonotype was seen many times. V and J are TRBV5-6 and TRBJ1-2; 7 nucleotides match TRBD1. V shed 2 bases, J shed 5 bases, and the junction held 12 bases outside the gene matches. From germline, CDR1 is SGHDT and CDR2 YYEEEE. The CDR3 length is 16 residues. The CDR3 bases are TGTGCCAGCAGCTTAGGGACAGCGCCTCCGCTTTATGGCTACACCTTC. Its protein product is CASSLGTAPPLYGYTF.

The V gene is TRBV29-1, the J gene TRBJ2-7; the D gene is possibly TRBD1 (5 bases). The germline CDR1 and CDR2 sequences are SQVTM and ANQGSEA. Trimming cost V 4 bases and J 0 bases, with 19 bases left between them. CDR3 size: 16 residues. The CDR3 DNA is TGCAGCGTTGGAATCTCAATGACAGACACCTCCTACGAGCAGTACTTC. It translates to CSVGISMTDTSYEQYF.

V is TRBV29-1 and J is TRBJ2-7; TRBD2 is a possible D gene (6 bases). The CDR3 length is 14 residues. Deletions cut 2 bases from V and 2 bases from J, with 13 bases between. Per the germline V gene, CDR1 is SQVTM and CDR2 is ANQGSEA. CDR3 bases: TGCAGCGTTGAAAGGGCGGGACCGACCTACGAGCAGTACTTC. Protein product: CSVERAGPTYEQYF.

This clonotype is labeled medium-sized. The rearrangement joins TRBV11-2 to TRBJ2-3; 14 bases align to TRBD2. In germline, CDR1 is SGHAT, CDR2 FQNNGV. The CDR3 has 19 residues. Unmatched junction bases numbered 9, after V lost 1 base and J lost 3 bases. The CDR3 sequence is CASSLGGLAGGLGTDTQYF. In DNA, the CDR3 is TGTGCCAGCAGCTTAGGTGGACTAGCGGGAGGTCTGGGGACAGATACGCAGTATTTT. The full variable domain, completed using reference TRBV11-2 and TRBJ2-3, is EAGVAQSPRYKIIEKRQSVAFWCNPISGHATLYWYQQILGQGPKLLIQFQNNGVVDDSQLPKDRFSAERLKGVDSTLKIQPAKLEDSAVYLCASSLGGLAGGLGTDTQYFGPGTRLTVL.

Note on this clonotype: No conserved phenylalanine or tryptophan is present at the end of the CDR3, so a read error is the likely explanation. The rearrangement uses TRBV7-9 and TRBJ1-1, with a possible D match to TRBD1 (6 bases). The CDR3 sequence is 15 residues long. Germline loops: CDR1 SEHNR, CDR2 FQNEAQ (reference sequence). CDR3 sequence (DNA): TGTGCCGGCAGCGGGGAAAAACAGGGGAACACTGAAGCTTTCTCT. It translates to CAGSGEKQGNTEAFS.